This TCR beta chain was sequenced in a study of Ad26.COV2.S vaccination and SARS-CoV-2 variants. Treatment given: approximately 18 received Ad26.COV2.S at low or high dose, single or two shots; 5 received placebo; per-sample allocation not given. Collection of the samples took place on day 63 after the first injection of vaccine or placebo. The CDR3 is made up of 14 amino acids. V dropped 7 bases and J dropped 0 bases, with 9 bases sitting between them. Germline CDR1 and CDR2: LNHDA and SQIVND (reference sequence). Data came from immunoSEQ multiplex PCR; TCRdb stores just in-frame clones and leaves some out. The table has hundreds of thousands of clones, about 89% seen once; the top ten hold 3% to 4%.

This receptor was identified in a person aged 18 to 59 who received the Ad26.COV2.S COVID-19 vaccine or a placebo. The material sequenced was peripheral blood, taken in a trial of Ad26.COV2.S vaccine versus placebo. The chain joins TRBV19 to TRBJ1-4, with no clear D. CDR3 DNA: TGTGCCAGTAAGGGTACTGCAACTAATGAAAAACTGTTTTTT. Encoded protein: CASKGTATNEKLFF.